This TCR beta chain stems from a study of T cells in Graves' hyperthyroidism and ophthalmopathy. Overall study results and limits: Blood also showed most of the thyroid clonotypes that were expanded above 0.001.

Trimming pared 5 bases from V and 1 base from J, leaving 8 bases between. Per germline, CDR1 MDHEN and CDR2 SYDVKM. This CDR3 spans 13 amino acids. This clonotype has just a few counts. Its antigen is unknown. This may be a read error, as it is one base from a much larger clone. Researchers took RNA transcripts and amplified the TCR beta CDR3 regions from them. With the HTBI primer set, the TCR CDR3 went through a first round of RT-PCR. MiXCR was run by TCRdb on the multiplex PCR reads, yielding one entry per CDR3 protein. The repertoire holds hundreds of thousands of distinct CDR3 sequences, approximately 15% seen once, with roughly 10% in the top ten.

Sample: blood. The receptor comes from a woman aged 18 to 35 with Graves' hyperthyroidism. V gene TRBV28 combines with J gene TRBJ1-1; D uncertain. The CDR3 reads CASSVTRNTEAFF. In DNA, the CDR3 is TGTGCCAGCAGTGTAACACGGAACACTGAAGCTTTCTTT.